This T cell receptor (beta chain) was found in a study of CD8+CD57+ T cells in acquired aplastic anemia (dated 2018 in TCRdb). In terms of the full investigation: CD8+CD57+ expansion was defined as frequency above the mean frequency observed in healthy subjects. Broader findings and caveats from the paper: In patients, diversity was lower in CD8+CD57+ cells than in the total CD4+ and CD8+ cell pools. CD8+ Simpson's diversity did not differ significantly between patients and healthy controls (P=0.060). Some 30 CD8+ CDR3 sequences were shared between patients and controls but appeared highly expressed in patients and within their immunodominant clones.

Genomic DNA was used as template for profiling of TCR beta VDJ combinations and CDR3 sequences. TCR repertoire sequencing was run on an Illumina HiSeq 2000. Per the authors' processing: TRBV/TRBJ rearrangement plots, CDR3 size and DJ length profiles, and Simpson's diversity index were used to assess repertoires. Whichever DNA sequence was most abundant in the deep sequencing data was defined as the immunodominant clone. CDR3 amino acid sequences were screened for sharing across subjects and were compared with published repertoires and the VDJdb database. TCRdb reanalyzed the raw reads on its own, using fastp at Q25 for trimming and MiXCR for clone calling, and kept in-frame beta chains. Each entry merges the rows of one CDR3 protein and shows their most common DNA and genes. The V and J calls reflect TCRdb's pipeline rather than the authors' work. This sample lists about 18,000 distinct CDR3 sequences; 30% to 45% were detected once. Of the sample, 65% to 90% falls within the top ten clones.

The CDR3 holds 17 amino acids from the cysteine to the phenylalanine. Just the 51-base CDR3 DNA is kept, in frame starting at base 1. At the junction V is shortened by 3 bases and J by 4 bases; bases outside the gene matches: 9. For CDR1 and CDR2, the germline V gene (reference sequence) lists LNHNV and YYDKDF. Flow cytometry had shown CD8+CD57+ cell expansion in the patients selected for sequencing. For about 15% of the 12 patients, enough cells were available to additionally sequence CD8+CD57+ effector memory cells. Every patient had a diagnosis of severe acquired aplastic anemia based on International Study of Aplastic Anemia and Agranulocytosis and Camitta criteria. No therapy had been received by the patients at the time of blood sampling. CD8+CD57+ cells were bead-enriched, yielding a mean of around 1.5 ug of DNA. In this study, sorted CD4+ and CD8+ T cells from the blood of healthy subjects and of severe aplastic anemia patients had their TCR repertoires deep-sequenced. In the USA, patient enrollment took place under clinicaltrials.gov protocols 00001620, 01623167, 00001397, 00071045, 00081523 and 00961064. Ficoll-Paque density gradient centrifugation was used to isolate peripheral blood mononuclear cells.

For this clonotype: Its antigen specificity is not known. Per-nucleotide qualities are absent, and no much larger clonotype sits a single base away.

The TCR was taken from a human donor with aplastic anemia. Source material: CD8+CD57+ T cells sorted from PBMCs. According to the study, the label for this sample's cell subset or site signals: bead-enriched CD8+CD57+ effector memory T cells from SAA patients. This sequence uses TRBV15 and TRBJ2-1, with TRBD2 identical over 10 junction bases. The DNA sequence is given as TGTGCCACCAGCAGTAGCTTCGGACTAGCGGATTACAATGAGCAGTTCTTC. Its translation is CATSSSFGLADYNEQFF.